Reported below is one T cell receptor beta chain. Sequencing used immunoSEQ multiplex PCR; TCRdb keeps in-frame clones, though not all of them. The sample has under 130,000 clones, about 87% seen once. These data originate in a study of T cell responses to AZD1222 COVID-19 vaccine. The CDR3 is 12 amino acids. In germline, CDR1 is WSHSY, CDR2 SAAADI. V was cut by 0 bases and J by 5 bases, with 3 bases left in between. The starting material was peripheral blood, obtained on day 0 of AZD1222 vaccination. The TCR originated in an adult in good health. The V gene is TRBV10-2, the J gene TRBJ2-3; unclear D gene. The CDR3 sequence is CASSESGDTQYF. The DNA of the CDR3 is TGCGCCAGCAGTGAGTCAGGAGATACGCAGTATTTT.